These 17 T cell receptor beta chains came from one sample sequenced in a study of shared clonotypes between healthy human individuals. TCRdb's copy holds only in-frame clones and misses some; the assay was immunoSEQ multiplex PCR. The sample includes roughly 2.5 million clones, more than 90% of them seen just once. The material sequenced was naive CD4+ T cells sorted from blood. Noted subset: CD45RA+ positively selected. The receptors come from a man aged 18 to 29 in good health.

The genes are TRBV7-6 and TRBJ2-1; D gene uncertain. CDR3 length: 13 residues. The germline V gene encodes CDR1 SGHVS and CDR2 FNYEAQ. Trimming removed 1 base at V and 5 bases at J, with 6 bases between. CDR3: CASSLVWDNEQFF. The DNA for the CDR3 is TGTGCCAGCAGCTTAGTTTGGGACAATGAGCAGTTCTTC.

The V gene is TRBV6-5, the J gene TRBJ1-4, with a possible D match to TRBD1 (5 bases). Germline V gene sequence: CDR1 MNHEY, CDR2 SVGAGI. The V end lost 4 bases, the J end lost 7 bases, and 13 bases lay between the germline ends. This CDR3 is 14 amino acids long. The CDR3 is CASSSTATGEKLFF. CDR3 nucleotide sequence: TGTGCCAGCAGTTCGACAGCCACGGGTGAAAAACTGTTTTTT.

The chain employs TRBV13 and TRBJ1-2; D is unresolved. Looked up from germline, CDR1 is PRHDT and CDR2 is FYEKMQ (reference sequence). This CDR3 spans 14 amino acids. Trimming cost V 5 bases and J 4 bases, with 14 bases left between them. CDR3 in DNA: TGTGCCAGCAGCCAGTTGAGGGTAGGCTATGGCTACACCTTC. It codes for CASSQLRVGYGYTF.

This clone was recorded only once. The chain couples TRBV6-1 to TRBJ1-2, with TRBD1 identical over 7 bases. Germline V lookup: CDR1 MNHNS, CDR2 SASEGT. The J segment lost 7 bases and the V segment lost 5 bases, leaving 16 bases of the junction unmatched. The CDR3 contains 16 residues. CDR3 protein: CASSQDREASPGGYTF. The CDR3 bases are TGTGCCAGCAGTCAAGACAGGGAAGCATCCCCGGGTGGCTACACCTTC.

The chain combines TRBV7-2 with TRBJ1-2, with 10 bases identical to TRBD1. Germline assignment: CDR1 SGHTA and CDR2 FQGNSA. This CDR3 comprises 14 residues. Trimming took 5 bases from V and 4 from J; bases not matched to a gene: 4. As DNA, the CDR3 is TGTGCCAGCAGCAAAGACAGGGGGCTCTATGGCTACACCTTC. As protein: CASSKDRGLYGYTF.

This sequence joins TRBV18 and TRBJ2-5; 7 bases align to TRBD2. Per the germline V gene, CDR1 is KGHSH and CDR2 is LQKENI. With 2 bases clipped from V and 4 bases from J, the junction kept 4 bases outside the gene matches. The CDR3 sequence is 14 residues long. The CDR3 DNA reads TGTGCCAGCTCACCATATACGGGAGGAGAGACCCAGTACTTC. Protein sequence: CASSPYTGGETQYF.

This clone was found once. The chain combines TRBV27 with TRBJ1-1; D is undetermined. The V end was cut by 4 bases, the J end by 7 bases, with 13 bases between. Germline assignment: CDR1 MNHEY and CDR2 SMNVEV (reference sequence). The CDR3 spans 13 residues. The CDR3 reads CASSYQDGFEAFF. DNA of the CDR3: TGTGCCAGCAGTTACCAGGACGGATTTGAAGCTTTCTTT.

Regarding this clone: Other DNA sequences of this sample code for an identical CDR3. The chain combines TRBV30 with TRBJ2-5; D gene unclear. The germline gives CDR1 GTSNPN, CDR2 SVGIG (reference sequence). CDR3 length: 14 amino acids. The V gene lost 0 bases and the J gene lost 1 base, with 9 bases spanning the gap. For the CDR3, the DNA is TGTGCCTGGAGTGTAGGCGGCCTCCAAGAGACCCAGTACTTC. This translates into CAWSVGGLQETQYF.

As DNA, the CDR3 is TGTGCCAGCAGCTTAGGGACTAGCCCTCCCTCGAAGCAGTTCTTC. This codes for CASSLGTSPPSKQFF. This chain links TRBV7-2 with TRBJ2-1, with 8 nucleotides matching TRBD2. Germline-derived CDR1 and CDR2 are SGHTA and FQGNSA. V was pared by 1 base and J by 11 bases, with 10 bases of the junction left unmatched. This CDR3 has 15 amino acids.

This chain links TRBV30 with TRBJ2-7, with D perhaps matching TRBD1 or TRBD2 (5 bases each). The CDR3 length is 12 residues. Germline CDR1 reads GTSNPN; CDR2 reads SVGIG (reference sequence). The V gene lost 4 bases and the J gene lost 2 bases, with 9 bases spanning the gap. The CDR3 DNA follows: TGTGCCTGGAACGGGGACCCCTACGAGCAGTACTTC. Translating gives CAWNGDPYEQYF. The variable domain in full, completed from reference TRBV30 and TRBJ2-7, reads SQTIHQWPATLVQPVGSPLSLECTVEGTSNPNLYWYRQAAGRGLQLLFYSVGIGQISSEVPQNLSASRPQDRQFILSSKKLLLSDSGFYLCAWNGDPYEQYFGPGTRLTVT.

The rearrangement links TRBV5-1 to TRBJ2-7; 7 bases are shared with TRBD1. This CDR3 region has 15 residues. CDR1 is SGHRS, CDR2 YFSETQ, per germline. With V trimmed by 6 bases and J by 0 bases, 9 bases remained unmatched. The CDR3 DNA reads TGCGCCAGCACCCAGACAGGGTCGAGCTCCTACGAGCAGTACTTC. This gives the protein CASTQTGSSSYEQYF.

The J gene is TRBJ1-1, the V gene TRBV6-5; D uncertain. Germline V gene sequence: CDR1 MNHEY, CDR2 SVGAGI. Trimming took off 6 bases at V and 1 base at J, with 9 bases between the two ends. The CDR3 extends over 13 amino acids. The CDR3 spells CASSPLSNTEAFF. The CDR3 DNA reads TGTGCCAGCAGCCCCCTCTCGAACACTGAAGCTTTCTTT.

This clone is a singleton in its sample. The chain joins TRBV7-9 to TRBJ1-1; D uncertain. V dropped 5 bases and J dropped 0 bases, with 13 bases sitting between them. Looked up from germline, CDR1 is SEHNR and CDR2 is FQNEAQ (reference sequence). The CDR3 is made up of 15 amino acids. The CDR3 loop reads CASSEDGRMNTEAFF. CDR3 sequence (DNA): TGTGCCAGCAGCGAAGACGGAAGAATGAACACTGAAGCTTTCTTT.

This chain's CDR3 is CASSPLSAGANVLTF. CDR3 sequence (DNA): TGTGCCAGCTCACCATTGTCAGCTGGGGCCAACGTCCTGACTTTC. The chain uses TRBV18 and TRBJ2-6; D remains unclear. This CDR3 is 15 amino acids long. CDR1 is KGHSH, CDR2 LQKENI, per germline. Trimming took off 2 bases at V and 2 bases at J, with 7 bases between the two ends.

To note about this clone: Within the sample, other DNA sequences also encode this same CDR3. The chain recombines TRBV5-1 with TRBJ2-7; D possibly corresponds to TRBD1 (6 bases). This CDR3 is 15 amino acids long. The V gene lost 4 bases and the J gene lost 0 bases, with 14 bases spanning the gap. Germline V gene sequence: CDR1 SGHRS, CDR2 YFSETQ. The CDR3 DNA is TGCGCCAGCAGCCCGGAACAGGGTTCCTCCTACGAGCAGTACTTC. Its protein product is CASSPEQGSSYEQYF.

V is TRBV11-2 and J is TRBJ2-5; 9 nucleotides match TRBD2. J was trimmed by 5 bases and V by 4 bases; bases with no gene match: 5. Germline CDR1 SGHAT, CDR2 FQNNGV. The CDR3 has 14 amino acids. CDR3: CASSYSGSGETQYF. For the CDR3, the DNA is TGTGCCAGCAGCTATAGCGGGAGTGGGGAGACCCAGTACTTC.

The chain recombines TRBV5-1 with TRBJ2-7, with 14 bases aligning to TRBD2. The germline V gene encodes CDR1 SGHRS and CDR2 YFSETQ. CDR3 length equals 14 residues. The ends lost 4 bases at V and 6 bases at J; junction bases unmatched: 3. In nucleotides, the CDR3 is TGCGCCAGCAGCGGGGGACTAGCGGGAGTCGAGCAGTACTTC. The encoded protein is CASSGGLAGVEQYF.